What follows describes a single T cell receptor beta chain. TCRdb ran MiXCR on the 5' RACE reads and lists one entry per CDR3 protein. The data contain approximately 480,000 distinct CDR3 sequences, over 15% of them seen just once; the ten biggest clones take up around 12%. This sample was included in a study of T-cell memory formation after mild COVID-19. CDR3 length: 16 amino acids. Deletions cut 5 bases from V and 1 base from J, with 13 bases between. The germline V gene has CDR1 SGDLS and CDR2 YYNGEE. The sequenced sample consisted of PBMCs or a T cell subset sorted from them (not recorded which). The chain carries TRBV9 and TRBJ2-6; D unresolved. The TCR was taken from an adult woman who had mild COVID-19 (a few samples of this study predate the infection). Cell type and time point are not known. The CDR3 DNA reads as TGTGCCAGCAGGTCCGGTTCAGGATCTGGGGCCAACGTCCTGACTTTC. Its translation: CASRSGSGSGANVLTF. Complete variable domain (other parts from reference TRBV9 and TRBJ2-6): DSGVTQTPKHLITATGQRVTLRCSPRSGDLSVYWYQQSLDQGLQFLIQYYNGEERAKGNILERFSAQQFPDLHSELNLSSLELGDSALYFCASRSGSGSGANVLTFGAGSRLTVL.